This TCR beta chain was retrieved from a study of tumor T cells in aggressive B-cell lymphoma. Only in-frame clones appear in the TCRdb table, and some are missing; sequencing was by immunoSEQ multiplex PCR. The sample shows 910 or so clones, roughly four fifths of them seen only once. Germline CDR1 is SGDLS and CDR2 is YYNGEE. With 0 bases clipped from V and 0 bases from J, the junction kept 8 bases outside the gene matches. The CDR3 covers 18 residues. This receptor was obtained from an adult with diffuse large B cell lymphoma. The chain recombines TRBV9 with TRBJ2-1; TRBD2 matches at 8 bases. The specimen sequenced was tumor tissue. DNA for the CDR3: TGTGCCAGCAGCGTAGATTGGAGAGCGGGAGTCTCCTACAATGAGCAGTTCTTC. It specifies CASSVDWRAGVSYNEQFF.